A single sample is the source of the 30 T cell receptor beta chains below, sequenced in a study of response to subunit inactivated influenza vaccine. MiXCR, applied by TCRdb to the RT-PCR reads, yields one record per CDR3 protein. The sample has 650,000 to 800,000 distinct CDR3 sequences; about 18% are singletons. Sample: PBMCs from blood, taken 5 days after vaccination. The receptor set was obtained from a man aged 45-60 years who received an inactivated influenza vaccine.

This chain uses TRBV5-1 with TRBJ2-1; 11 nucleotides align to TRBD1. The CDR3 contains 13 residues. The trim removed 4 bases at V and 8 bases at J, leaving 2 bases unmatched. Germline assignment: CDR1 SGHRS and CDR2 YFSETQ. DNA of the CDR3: TGCGCCAGCAGCGGACAGGGGGCGGATGAGCAGTTCTTC. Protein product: CASSGQGADEQFF.

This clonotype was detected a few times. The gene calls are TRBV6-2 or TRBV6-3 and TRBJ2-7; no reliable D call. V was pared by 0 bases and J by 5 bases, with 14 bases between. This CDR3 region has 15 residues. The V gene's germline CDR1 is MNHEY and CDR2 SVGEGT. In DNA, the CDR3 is TGTGCCAGCAGTTACTCGTCTCGGGCGCTCAACGAGCAGTACTTC. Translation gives CASSYSSRALNEQYF.

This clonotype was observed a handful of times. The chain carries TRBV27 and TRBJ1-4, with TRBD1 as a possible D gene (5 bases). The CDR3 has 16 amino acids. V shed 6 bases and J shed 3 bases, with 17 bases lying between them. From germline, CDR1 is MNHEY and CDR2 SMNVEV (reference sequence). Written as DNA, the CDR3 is TGTGCCAGCAGCCGAGGGACCACACCTGCTAATGAAAAACTGTTTTTT. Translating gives CASSRGTTPANEKLFF.

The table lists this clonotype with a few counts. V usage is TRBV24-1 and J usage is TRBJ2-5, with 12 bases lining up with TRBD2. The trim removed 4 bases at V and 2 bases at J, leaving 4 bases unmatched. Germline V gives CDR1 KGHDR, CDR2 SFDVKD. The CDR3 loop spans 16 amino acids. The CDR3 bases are TGTGCCACCAGTGACCGACTAGCGGGGGAACAAGAGACCCAGTACTTC. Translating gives CATSDRLAGEQETQYF.

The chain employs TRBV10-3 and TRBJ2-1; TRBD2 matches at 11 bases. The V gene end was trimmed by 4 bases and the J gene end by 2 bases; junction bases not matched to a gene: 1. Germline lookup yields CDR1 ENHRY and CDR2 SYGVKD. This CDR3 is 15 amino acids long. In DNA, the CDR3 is TGTGCCATCAGTGCGGGACTAGCGGCCTACAATGAGCAGTTCTTC. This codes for CAISAGLAAYNEQFF.

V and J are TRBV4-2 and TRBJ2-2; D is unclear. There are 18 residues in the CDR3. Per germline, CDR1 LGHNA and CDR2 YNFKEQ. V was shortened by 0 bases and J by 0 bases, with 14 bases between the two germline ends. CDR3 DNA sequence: TGTGCCAGCAGCCAAGATTTAATTCGGGCTCCGAACACCGGGGAGCTGTTTTTT. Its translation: CASSQDLIRAPNTGELFF.

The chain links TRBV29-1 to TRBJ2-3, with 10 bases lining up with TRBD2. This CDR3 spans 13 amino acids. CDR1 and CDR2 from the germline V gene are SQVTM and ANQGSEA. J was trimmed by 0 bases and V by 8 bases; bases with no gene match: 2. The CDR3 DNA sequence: TGCAGCCAGACTAGCGGGAGCACAGATACGCAGTATTTT. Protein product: CSQTSGSTDTQYF.

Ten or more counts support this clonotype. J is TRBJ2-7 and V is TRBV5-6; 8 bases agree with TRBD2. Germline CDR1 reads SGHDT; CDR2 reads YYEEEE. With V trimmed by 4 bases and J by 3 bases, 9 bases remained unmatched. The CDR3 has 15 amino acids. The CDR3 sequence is CASSLSGEGYYEQYF. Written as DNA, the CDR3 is TGTGCCAGCAGCCTTAGCGGGGAGGGATACTACGAGCAGTACTTC.

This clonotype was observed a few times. The CDR3 here is CSASLHELLTSYEQYF. The CDR3 region has the DNA TGCAGTGCTAGCCTCCATGAGTTACTGACCTCCTACGAGCAGTACTTC. V and J are TRBV20-1 and TRBJ2-7; D remains unclear. In germline, CDR1 is DFQATT, CDR2 SNEGSKA (reference sequence). The CDR3 has 16 amino acids. V was pared by 3 bases and J by 0 bases, with 18 bases between.

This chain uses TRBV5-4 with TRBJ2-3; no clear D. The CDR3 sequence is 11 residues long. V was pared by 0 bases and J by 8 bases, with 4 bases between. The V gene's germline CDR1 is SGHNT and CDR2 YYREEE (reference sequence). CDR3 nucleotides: TGTGCCAGCAGCTTGGCAGCTACGCAGTATTTT. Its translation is CASSLAATQYF.

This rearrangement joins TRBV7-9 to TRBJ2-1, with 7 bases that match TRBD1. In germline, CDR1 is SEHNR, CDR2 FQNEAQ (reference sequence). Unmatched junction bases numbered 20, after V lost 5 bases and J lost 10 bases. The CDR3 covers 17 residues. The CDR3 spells CASSPYRARQGQTEQFF. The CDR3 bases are TGTGCCAGCAGCCCCTATCGCGCACGACAGGGACAAACCGAGCAGTTCTTC.

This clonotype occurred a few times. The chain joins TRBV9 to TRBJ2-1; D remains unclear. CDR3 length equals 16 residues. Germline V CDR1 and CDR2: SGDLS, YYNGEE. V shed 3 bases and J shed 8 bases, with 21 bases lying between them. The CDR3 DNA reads TGTGCCAGCAGCGCGGCCTACGTGGAAGGCGGCGATGAGCAGTTCTTC. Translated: CASSAAYVEGGDEQFF.

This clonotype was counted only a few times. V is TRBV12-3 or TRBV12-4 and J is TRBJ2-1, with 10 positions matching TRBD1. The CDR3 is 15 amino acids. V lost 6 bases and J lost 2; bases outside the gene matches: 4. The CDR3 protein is CASRPGQGAYNEQFF. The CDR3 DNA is TGTGCCAGCAGACCCGGACAGGGGGCCTACAATGAGCAGTTCTTC.

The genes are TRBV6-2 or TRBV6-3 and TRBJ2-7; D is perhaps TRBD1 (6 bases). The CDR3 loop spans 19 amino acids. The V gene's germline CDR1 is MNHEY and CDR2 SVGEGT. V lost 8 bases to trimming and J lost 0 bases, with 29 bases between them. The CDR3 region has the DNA TGTGCCAGCCGGATAGATTTCTACAGGGAGAACTCCCCCTCCTACGAGCAGTACTTC. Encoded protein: CASRIDFYRENSPSYEQYF.

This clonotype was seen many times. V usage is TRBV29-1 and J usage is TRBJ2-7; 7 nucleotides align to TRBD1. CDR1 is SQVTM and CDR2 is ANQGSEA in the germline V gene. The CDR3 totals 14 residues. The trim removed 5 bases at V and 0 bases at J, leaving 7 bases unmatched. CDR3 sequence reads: CSVRRDSSSYEQYF. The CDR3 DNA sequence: TGCAGCGTTCGCCGGGACAGTAGCTCCTACGAGCAGTACTTC.

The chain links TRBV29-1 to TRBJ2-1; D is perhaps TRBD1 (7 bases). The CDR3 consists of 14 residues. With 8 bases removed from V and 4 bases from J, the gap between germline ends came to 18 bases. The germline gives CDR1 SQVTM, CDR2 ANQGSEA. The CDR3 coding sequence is TGCAGCTCCTATGCAGGGGGGTTTTACAATGAGCAGTTCTTC. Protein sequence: CSSYAGGFYNEQFF.

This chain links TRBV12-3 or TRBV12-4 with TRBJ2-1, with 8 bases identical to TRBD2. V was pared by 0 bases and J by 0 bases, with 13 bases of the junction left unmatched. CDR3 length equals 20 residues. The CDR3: CASSLAIGRALDFSYNEQFF. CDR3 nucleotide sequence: TGTGCCAGCAGTTTAGCCATCGGGAGGGCCCTTGATTTCTCCTACAATGAGCAGTTCTTC.

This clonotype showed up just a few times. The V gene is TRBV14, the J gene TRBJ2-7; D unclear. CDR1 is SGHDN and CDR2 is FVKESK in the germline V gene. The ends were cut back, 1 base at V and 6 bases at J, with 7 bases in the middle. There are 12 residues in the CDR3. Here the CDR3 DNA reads TGTGCCAGCAGCCAAGGGACCGTCGAGCAGTACTTC. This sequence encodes CASSQGTVEQYF.

The CDR3 DNA sequence: TGTGCCAGCAGCACCACAGGGCATGGCTACACCTTC. This sequence encodes CASSTTGHGYTF. The chain is built from TRBV28 and TRBJ1-2; D perhaps matches TRBD1 (6 bases). V dropped 6 bases and J dropped 6 bases, with 11 bases sitting between them. Germline V CDR1 and CDR2: MDHEN, SYDVKM. There are 12 residues in the CDR3.

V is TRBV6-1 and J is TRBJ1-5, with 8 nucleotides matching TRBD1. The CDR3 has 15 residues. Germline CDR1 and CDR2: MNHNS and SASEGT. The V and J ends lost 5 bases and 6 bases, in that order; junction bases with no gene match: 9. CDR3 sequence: CASSTSGTGSQPQHF. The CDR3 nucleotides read TGTGCCAGCAGTACATCCGGGACAGGTTCTCAGCCCCAGCATTTT.

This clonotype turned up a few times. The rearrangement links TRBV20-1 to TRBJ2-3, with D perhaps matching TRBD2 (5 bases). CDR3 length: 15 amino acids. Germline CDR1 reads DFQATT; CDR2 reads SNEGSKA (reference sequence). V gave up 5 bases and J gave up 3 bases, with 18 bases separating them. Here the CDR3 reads CSARGGRSATDTQYF. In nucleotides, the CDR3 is TGCAGTGCTCGGGGTGGGCGTAGTGCAACAGATACGCAGTATTTT.

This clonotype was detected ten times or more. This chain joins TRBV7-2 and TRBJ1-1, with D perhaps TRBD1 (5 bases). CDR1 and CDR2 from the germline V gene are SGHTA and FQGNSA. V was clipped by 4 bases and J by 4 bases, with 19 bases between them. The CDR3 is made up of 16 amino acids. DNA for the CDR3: TGTGCCAGCAGCTCGGGACCCTCCGTAGGGGTCACTGAAGCTTTCTTT. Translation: CASSSGPSVGVTEAFF.

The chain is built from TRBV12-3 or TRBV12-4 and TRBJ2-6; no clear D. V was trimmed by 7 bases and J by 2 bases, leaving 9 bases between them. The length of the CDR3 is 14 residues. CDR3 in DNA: TGTGCCAGCACTCTTGAACCTGGGGCCAACGTCCTGACTTTC. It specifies CASTLEPGANVLTF.

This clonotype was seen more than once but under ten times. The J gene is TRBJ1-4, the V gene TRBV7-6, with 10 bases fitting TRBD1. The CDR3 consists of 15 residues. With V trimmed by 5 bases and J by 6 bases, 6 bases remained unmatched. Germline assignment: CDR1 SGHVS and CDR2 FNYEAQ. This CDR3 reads CASSDLGTGDEKLFF. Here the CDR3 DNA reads TGTGCCAGCAGCGATCTCGGGACAGGGGATGAAAAACTGTTTTTT. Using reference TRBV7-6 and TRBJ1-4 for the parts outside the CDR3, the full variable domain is GAGVSQSPRYKVTKRGQDVALRCDPISGHVSLYWYRQALGQGPEFLTYFNYEAQQDKSGLPNDRFSAERPEGSISTLTIQRTEQRDSAMYRCASSDLGTGDEKLFFGSGTQLSVL.

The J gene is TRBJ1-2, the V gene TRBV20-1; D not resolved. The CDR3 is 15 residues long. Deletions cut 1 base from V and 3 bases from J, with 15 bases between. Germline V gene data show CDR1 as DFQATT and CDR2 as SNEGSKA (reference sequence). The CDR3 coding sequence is TGCAGTGCTAGAGTGGACCGGGAAGCCTACTATGGCTACACCTTC. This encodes CSARVDREAYYGYTF.

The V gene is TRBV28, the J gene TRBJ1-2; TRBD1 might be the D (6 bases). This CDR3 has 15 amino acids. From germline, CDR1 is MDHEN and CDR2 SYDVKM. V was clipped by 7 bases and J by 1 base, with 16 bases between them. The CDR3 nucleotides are TGTGCCAGCACCCCCTCTCCCAGGGGTAACTATGGCTACACCTTC. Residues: CASTPSPRGNYGYTF.

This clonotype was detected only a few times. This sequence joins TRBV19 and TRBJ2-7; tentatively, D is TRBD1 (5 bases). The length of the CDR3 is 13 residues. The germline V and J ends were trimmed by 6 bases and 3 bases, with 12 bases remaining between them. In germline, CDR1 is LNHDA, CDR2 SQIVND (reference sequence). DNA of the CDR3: TGTGCCAGTAGCCAGACAGAAAACTACGAGCAGTACTTC. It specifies CASSQTENYEQYF. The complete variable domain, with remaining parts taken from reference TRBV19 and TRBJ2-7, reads DGGITQSPKYLFRKEGQNVTLSCEQNLNHDAMYWYRQDPGQGLRLIYYSQIVNDFQKGDIAEGYSVSREKKESFPLTVTSAQKNPTAFYLCASSQTENYEQYFGPGTRLTVT.

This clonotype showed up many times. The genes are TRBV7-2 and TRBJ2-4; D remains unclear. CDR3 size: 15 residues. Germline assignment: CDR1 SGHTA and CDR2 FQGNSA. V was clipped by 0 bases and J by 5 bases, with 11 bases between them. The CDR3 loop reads CASSLARRQENIQYF. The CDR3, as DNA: TGTGCCAGCAGCTTAGCGCGGCGGCAGGAAAACATTCAGTACTTC.

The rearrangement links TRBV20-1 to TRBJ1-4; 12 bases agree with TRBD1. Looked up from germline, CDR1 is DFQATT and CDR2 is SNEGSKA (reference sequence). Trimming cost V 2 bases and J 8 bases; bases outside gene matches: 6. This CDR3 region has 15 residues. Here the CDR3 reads CSARSGQGAGEKLFF. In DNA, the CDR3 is TGCAGTGCTAGATCGGGACAGGGGGCTGGAGAAAAACTGTTTTTT.

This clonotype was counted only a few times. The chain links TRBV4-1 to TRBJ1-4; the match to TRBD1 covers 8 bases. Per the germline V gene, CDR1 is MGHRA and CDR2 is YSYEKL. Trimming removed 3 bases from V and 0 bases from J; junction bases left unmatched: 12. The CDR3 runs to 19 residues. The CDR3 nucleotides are TGCGCCAGCAGCCAGGACAGGGATGGGAGGTGGACAACTAATGAAAAACTGTTTTTT. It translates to CASSQDRDGRWTTNEKLFF.